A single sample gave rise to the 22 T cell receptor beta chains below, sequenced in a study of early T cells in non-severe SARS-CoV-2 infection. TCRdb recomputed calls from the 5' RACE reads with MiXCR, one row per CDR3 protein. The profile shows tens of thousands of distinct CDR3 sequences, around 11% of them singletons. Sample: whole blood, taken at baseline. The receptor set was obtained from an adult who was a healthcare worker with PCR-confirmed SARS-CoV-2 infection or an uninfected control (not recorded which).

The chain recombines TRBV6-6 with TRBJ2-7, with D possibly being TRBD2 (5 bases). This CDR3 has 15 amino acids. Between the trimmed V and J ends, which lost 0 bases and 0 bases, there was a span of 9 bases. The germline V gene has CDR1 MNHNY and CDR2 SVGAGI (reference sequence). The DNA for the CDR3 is TGTGCCAGCAGTTACTCGTCGGGATACTCCTACGAGCAGTACTTC. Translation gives CASSYSSGYSYEQYF.

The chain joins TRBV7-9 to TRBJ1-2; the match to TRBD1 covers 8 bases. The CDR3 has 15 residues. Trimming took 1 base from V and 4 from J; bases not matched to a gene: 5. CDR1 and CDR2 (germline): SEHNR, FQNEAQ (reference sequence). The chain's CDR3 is CASSLDQGAIYGYTF. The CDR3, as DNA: TGTGCCAGCAGCTTAGATCAGGGGGCCATCTATGGCTACACCTTC.

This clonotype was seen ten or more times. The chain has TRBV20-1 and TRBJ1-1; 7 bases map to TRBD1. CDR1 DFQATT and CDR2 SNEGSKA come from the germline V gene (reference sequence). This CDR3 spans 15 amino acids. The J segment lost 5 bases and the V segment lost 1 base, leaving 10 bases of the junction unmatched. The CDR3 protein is CSARGLAGGSTEAFF. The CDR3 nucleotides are TGCAGTGCTAGAGGCCTCGCAGGGGGTAGTACTGAAGCTTTCTTT.

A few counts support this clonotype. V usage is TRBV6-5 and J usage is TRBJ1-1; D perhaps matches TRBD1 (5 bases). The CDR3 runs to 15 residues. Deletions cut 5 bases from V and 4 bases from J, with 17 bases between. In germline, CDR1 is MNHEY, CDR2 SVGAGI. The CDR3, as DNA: TGTGCCAGCAGTCGCACTCAAAATGGGGCCACTGAAGCTTTCTTT. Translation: CASSRTQNGATEAFF.

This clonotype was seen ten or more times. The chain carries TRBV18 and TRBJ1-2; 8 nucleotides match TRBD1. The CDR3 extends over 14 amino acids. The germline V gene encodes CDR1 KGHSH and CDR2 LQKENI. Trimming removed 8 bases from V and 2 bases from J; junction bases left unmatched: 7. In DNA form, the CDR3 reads TGTGCCAGCGGCCGGGACAGGCCGAACTATGGCTACACCTTC. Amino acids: CASGRDRPNYGYTF.

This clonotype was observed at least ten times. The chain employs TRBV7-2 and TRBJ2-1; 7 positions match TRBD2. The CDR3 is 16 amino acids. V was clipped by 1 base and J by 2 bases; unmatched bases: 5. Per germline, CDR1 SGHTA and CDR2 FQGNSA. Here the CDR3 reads CASSLGSGGPYNEQFF. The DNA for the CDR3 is TGTGCCAGCAGCTTAGGGTCGGGGGGACCCTACAATGAGCAGTTCTTC.

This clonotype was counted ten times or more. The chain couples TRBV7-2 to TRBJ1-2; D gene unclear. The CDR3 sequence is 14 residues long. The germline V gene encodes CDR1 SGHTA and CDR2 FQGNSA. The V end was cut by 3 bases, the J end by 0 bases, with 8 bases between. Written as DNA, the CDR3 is TGTGCCAGCAGCTTCAAAAAAACTAACTATGGCTACACCTTC. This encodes CASSFKKTNYGYTF.

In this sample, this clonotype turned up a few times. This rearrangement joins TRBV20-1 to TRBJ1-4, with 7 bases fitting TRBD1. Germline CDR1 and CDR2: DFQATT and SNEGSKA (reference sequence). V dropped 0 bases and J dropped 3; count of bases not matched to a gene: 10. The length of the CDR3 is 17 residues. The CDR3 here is CSAREPRQGAANEKLFF. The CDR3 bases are TGCAGTGCTAGAGAGCCCCGACAGGGCGCAGCTAATGAAAAACTGTTTTTT.

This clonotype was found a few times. The CDR3 coding sequence is TGCAGTGCTAGCGGCAGGGCAACTAATGAAAAACTGTTTTTT. The encoded protein is CSASGRATNEKLFF. The V gene is TRBV20-1, the J gene TRBJ1-4; the D gene is possibly TRBD1 (5 bases). The CDR3 runs to 14 residues. Trimming took 3 bases from V and 0 from J, leaving 8 bases between them. Germline CDR1 and CDR2: DFQATT and SNEGSKA (reference sequence).

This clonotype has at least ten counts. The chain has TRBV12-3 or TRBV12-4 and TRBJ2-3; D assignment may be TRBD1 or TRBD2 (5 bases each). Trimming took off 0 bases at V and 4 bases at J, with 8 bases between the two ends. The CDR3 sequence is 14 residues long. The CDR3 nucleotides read TGTGCCAGCAGTTTAGCGGGGGTCCCAGATACGCAGTATTTT. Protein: CASSLAGVPDTQYF.

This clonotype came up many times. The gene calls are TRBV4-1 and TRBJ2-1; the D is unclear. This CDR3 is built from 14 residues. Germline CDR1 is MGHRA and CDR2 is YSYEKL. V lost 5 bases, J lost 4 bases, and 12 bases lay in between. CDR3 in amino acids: CASSGGLRYNEQFF. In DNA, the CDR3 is TGCGCCAGCAGCGGCGGCCTAAGATACAATGAGCAGTTCTTC.

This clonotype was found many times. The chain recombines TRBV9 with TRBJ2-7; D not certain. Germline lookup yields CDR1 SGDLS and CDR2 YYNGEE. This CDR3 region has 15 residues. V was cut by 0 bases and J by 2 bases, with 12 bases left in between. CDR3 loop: CASSVGAGSAYEQYF. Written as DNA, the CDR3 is TGTGCCAGCAGCGTAGGAGCAGGTTCCGCCTACGAGCAGTACTTC.

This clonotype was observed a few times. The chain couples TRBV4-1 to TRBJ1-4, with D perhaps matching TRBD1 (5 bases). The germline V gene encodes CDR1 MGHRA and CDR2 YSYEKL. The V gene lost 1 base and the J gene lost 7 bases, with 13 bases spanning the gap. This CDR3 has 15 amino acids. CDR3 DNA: TGCGCCAGCAGCCAAGTACCGGGACGGGCTGAAAAACTGTTTTTT. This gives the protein CASSQVPGRAEKLFF.

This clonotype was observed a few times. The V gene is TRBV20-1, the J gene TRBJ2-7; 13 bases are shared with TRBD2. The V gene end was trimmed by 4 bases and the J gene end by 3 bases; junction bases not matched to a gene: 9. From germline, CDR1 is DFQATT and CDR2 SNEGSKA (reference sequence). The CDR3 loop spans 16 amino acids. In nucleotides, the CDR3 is TGCAGTGCTAATGCCGGGACTAGCGGGGATATCTACGAGCAGTACTTC. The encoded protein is CSANAGTSGDIYEQYF.

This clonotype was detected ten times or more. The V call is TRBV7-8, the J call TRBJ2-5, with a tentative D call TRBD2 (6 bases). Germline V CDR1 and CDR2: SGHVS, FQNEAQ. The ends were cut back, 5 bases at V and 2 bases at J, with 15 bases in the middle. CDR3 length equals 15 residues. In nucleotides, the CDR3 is TGTGCCAGCAGCCGACCGGGAGTCGGACAAGAGACCCAGTACTTC. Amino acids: CASSRPGVGQETQYF.

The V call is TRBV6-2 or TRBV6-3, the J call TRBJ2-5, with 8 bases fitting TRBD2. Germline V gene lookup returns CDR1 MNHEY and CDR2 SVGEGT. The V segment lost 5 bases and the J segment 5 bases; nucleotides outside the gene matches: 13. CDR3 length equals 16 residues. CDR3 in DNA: TGTGCCAGCAGTCCATCACCGGGACTAGTATTTGAGACCCAGTACTTC. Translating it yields CASSPSPGLVFETQYF.

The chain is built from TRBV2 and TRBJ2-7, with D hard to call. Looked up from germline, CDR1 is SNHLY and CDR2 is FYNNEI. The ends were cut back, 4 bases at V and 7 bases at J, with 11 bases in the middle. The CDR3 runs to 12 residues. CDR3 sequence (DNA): TGTGCCAGCAGTGTAGGCAGGTGGGAGCAGTACTTC. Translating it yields CASSVGRWEQYF.

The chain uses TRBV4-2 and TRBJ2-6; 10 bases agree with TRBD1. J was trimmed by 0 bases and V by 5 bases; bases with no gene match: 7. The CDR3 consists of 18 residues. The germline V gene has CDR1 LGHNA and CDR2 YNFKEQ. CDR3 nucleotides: TGTGCCAGCAGCGGAGGGACAGGGGTTGGCTCTGGGGCCAACGTCCTGACTTTC. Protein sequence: CASSGGTGVGSGANVLTF.

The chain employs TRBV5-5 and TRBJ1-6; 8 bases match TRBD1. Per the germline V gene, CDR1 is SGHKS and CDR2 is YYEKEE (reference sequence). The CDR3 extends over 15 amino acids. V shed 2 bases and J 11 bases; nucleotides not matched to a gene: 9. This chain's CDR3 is CASSFVLTGGAPLHF. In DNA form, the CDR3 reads TGTGCCAGCAGCTTTGTGCTCACAGGGGGGGCACCCCTCCACTTT.

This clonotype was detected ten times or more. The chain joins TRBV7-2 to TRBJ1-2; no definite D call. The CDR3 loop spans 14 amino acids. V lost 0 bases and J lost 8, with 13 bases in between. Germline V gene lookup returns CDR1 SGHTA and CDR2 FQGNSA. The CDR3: CASSLAAGAEGYTF. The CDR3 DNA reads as TGTGCCAGCAGCTTAGCCGCAGGAGCGGAGGGCTACACCTTC.

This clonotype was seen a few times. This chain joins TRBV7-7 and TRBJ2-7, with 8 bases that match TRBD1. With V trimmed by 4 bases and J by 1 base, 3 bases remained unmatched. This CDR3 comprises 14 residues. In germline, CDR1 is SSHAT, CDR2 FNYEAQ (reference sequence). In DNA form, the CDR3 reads TGTGCCAGCAGCTCAGGGACAGGTTCCTACGAGCAGTACTTC. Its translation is CASSSGTGSYEQYF.

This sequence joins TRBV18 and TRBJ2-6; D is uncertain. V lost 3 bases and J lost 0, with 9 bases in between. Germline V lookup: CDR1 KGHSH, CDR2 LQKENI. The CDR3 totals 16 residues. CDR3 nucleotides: TGTGCCAGCTCACCCTTGGGTAGCTCTGGGGCCAACGTCCTGACTTTC. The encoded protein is CASSPLGSSGANVLTF.